The entry below describes one T cell receptor (beta chain). CDR3 length: 14 residues. V was shortened by 0 bases and J by 5 bases, with 11 bases between the two germline ends. Per the germline V gene, CDR1 is SEHNR and CDR2 is FQNEAQ (reference sequence). The sample comes from a study of radiation and T cells in renal cell carcinoma. This sample's treatment: 15 Gy SBRT to primary tumor, nephrectomy 4 weeks later. Here immunoSEQ multiplex PCR was the method, and the copy in TCRdb shows in-frame clones only, minus some. The sample yields 20,000 or so clones, around 55% seen once. The sequence was collected from a man aged 50-60 years with renal cell carcinoma. This sequence joins TRBV7-9 and TRBJ2-7, with D perhaps assigned TRBD1 or TRBD2 (5 bases each). The sample here was tumor tissue, taken from a patient whose treatment included radiotherapy and nephrectomy. CDR3 residues: CASSLAGDGDEQYF. For the CDR3, the DNA is TGTGCCAGCAGCTTAGCAGGGGACGGCGACGAGCAGTACTTC.